The source of this TCR beta chain is a study of OX40 agonist ivuxolimab in advanced cancers. General study points: The CD4+ and CD8+ T cells in the blood had expanded clonally by week 6 at 0.1 to 3.0 mg/kg.

Assay used: immunoSEQ multiplex PCR; TCRdb lists only in-frame clones, some missing. Among tens of thousands of clones listed, around 94% were seen once. The ends were cut back, 3 bases at V and 6 bases at J, with 4 bases in the middle. Germline CDR1 is MNHEY and CDR2 is SMNVEV (reference sequence). The CDR3 runs 11 residues. As concerns this clone: Its antigen is still unknown.

This sequence joins TRBV27 and TRBJ2-3; D not resolved. This clonotype was obtained from an adult with an advanced solid tumor such as melanoma, head and neck, liver or kidney cancer. The sequencing used CD4+ or CD8+ T cells sorted from blood, collected in a trial of the OX40 agonist ivuxolimab. The CDR3 DNA is TGTGCCAGCAGTTTGCGGGATACGCAGTATTTT. Residues: CASSLRDTQYF.